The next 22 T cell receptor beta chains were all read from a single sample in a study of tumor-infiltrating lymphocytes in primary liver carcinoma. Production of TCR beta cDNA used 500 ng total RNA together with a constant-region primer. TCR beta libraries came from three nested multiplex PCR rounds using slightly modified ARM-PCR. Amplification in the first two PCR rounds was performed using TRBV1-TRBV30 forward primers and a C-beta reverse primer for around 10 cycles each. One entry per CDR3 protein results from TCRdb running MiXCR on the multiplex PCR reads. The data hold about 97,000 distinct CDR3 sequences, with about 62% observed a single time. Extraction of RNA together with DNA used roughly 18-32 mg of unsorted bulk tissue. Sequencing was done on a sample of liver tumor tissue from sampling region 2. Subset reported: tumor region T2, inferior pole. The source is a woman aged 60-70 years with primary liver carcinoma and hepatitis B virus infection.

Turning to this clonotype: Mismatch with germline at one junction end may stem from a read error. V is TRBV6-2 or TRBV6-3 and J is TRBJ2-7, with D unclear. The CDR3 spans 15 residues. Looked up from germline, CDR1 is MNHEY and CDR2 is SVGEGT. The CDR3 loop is CTSSDPLSRLYEEYF. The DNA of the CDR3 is TGTACCAGCAGTGACCCTTTATCGCGATTGTACGAGGAGTACTTC.

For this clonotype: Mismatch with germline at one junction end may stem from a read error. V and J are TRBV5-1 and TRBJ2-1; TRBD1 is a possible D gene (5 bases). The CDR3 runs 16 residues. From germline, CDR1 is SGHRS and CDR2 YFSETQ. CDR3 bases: TGCGCCAACAGCTTGGATGTGACAGATTCCTACAATGAGCAGTTCTTC. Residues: CANSLDVTDSYNEQFF.

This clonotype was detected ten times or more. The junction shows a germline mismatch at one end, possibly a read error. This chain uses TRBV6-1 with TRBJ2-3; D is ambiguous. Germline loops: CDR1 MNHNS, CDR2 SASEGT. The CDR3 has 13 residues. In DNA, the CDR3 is TGTGCCAGCAGCGAAGGTGTGTGGGATACGCAGTATTTT. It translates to CASSEGVWDTQYF.

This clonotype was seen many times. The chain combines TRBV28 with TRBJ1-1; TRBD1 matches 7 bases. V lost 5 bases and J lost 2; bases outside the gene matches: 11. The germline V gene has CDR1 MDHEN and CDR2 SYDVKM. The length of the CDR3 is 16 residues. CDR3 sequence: CASSPPTGATNTEAFF. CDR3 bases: TGTGCCAGCAGTCCACCCACAGGGGCCACTAACACTGAAGCTTTCTTT.

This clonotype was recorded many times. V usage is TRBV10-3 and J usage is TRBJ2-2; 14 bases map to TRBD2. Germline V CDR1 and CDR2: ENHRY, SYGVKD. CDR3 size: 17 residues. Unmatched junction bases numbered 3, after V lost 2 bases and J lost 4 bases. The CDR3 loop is CAISEGTSGRTTGELFF. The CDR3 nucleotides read TGTGCCATCAGTGAGGGGACTAGCGGGAGAACCACCGGGGAGCTGTTTTTT.

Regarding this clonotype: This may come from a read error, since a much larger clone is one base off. The CDR3 sequence is CVSSPTGTLSREQYF. The CDR3 DNA reads TGTGTCAGCAGCCCAACCGGGACCCTATCTCGTGAGCAGTACTTC. This rearrangement joins TRBV7-8 to TRBJ2-7, with D perhaps assigned TRBD1 or TRBD2 (5 bases each). Per germline, CDR1 SGHVS and CDR2 FQNEAQ. This CDR3 contains 15 residues.

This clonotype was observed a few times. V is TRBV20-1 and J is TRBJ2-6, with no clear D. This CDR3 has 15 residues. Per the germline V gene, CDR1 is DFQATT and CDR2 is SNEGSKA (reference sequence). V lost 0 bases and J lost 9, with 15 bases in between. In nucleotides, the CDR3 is TGCAGTGCTAGAGATAGAAGTTCCGTACACAACGTCCTGACTTTC. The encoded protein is CSARDRSSVHNVLTF.

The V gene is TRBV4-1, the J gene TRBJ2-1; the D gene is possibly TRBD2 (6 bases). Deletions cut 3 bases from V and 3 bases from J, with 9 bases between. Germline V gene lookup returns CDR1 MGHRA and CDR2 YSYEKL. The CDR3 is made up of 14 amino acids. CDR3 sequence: CASSHGRFYNEQFF. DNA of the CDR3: TGCGCCAGCAGCCACGGGAGATTCTACAATGAGCAGTTCTTC.

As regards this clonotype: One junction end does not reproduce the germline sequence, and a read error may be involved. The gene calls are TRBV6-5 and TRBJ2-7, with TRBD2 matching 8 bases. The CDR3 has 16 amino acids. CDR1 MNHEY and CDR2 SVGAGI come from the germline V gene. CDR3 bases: TGTGACAGCAGTTACCAACCGGTAGCGGGACCCTACGAGCACTACTTC. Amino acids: CDSSYQPVAGPYEHYF.

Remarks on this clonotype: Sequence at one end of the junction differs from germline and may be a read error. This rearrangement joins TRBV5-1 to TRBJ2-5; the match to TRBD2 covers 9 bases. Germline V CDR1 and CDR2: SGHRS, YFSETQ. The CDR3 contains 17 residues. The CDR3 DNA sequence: TGCGCCAGCAGCTCCGGACTCCGGACTAGCGACCAAGAGGCCCAGTACTTC. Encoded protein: CASSSGLRTSDQEAQYF.

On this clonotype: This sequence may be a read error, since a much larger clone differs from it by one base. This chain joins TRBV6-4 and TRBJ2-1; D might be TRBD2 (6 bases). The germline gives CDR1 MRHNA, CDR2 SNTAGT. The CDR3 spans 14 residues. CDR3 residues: CAISDGDFPNEQFF. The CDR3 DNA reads TGTGCCATCAGTGACGGGGACTTCCCCAATGAGCAGTTCTTC.

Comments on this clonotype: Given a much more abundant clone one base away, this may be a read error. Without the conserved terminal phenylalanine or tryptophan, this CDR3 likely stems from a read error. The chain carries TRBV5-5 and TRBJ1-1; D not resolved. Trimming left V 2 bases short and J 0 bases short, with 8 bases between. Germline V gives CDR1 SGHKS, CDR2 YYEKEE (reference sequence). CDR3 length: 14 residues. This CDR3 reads CASSFDNLNTEAFS. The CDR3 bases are TGTGCCAGCAGCTTCGACAACCTGAACACTGAAGCTTTCTCT.

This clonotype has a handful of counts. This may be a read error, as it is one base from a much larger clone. The CDR3 coding sequence is TGTGCCAGCAGTGGTTCGGGACTAGCCAAAAACATTCGGTACTTC. This codes for CASSGSGLAKNIRYF. The V and J genes are TRBV12-3 or TRBV12-4 and TRBJ2-4; TRBD2 agrees at 9 bases. The CDR3 loop spans 15 amino acids.

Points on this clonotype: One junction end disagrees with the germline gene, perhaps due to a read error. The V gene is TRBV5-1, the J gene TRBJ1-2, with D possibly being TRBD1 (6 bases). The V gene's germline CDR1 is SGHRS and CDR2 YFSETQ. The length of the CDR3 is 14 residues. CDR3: CARSSDSQSYGYTF. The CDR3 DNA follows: TGCGCCAGGAGCTCGGACAGCCAGAGCTATGGCTACACCTTC. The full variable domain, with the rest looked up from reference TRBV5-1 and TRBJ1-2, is KAGVTQTPRYLIKTRGQQVTLSCSPISGHRSVSWYQQTPGQGLQFLFEYFSETQRNKGNFPGRFSGRQFSNSRSEMNVSTLELGDSALYLCARSSDSQSYGYTFGSGTRLTVV.

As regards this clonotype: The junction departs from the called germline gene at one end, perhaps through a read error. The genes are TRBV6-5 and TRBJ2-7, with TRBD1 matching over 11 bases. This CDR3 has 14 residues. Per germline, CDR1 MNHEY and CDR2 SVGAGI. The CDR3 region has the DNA TGTGCCAGTAGTTCCGGACAGGGGGCGAGGAAGCAGTACTTC. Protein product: CASSSGQGARKQYF.

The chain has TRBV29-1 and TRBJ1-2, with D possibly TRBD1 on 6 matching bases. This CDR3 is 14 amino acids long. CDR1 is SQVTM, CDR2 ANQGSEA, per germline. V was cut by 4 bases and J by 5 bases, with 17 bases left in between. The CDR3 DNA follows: TGCAGCGTTGTTGGGGACACCATTAAGTATGGCTACACCTTC. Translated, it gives CSVVGDTIKYGYTF.

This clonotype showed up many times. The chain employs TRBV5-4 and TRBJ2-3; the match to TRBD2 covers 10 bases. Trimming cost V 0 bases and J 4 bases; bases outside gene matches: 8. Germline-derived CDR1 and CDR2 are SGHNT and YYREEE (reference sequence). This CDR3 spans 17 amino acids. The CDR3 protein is CASSLVGSGRSADTQYF. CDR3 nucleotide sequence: TGTGCCAGCAGCTTGGTGGGTAGCGGGAGGTCCGCAGATACGCAGTATTTT.

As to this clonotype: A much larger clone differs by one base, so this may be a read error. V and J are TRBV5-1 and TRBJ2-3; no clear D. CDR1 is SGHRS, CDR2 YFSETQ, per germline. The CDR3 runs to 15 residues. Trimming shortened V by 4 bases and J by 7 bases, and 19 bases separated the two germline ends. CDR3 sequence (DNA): TGCGCCAGCAGCCGTTCCACGGAACCCGCATATACGCAGTATTTT. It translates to CASSRSTEPAYTQYF. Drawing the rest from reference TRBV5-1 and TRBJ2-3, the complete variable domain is KAGVTQTPRYLIKTRGQQVTLSCSPISGHRSVSWYQQTPGQGLQFLFEYFSETQRNKGNFPGRFSGRQFSNSRSEMNVSTLELGDSALYLCASSRSTEPAYTQYFGPGTRLTVL.

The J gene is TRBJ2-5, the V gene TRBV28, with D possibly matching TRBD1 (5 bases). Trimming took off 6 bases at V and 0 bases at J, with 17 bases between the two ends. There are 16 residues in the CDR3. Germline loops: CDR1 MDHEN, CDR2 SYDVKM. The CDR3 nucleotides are TGTGCCAGCAGCCCCAACAAGGGGCCTAACCAAGAGACCCAGTACTTC. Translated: CASSPNKGPNQETQYF.

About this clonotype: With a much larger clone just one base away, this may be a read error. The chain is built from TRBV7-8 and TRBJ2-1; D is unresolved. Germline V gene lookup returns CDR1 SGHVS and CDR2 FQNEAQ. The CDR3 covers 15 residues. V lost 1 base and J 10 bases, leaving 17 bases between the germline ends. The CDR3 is CASSLDPDSSWEQFF. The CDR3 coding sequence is TGTGCCAGCAGCTTAGATCCGGATAGTTCATGGGAGCAGTTCTTC.

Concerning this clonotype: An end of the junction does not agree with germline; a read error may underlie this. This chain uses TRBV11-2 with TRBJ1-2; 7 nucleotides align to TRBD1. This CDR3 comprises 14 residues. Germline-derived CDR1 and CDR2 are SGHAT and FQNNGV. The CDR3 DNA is TGTGTCAGCATCCTAAACAGGGGATTCTATGGCTACACCTTC. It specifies CVSILNRGFYGYTF.

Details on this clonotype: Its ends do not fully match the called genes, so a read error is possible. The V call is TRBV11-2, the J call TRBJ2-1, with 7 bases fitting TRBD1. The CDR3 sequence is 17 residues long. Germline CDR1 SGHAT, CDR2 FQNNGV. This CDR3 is CACSLLPGQRFYNEKFF. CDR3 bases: TGTGCCTGCAGCTTACTACCGGGACAGAGATTCTACAATGAGAAGTTCTTC.